What follows are 7 T cell receptor beta chains derived from one specimen sequenced in a study of control samples from healthy donors and cancer patients. Produced via immunoSEQ multiplex PCR; TCRdb's table is partial and in-frame only. The sample yields 150,000 to 200,000 clones, roughly 91% seen once. Sample: blood. The receptors stem from a woman in her thirties in good health.

This clone was seen only once. This chain joins TRBV9 and TRBJ1-4; D call uncertain. Germline V gene data show CDR1 as SGDLS and CDR2 as YYNGEE. This CDR3 comprises 14 residues. The V end was cut by 3 bases, the J end by 0 bases, with 6 bases between. Here the CDR3 reads CASSAGPTNEKLFF. The CDR3 DNA follows: TGTGCCAGCAGCGCAGGACCAACTAATGAAAAACTGTTTTTT.

The V gene is TRBV27, the J gene TRBJ2-7, with D tentatively TRBD1 or TRBD2 (6 bases each). In germline, CDR1 is MNHEY, CDR2 SMNVEV (reference sequence). The CDR3 has 15 amino acids. V was pared by 2 bases and J by 0 bases, with 11 bases between. The CDR3 sequence: CASSLEGGSSYEQYF. The CDR3 DNA sequence: TGTGCCAGCAGTTTAGAGGGGGGAAGCTCCTACGAGCAGTACTTC.

The rearrangement joins TRBV7-8 to TRBJ1-4, with TRBD1 identical over 8 bases. Germline trimming cut 4 bases from V and 4 bases from J; bases unmatched to any gene: 8. CDR1 is SGHVS, CDR2 FQNEAQ, per germline. The CDR3 loop spans 16 amino acids. The CDR3 DNA is TGTGCCAGCAGCTACTCCCGGACAGGGAGTAATGAAAAACTGTTTTTT. This codes for CASSYSRTGSNEKLFF.

This chain connects TRBV5-6 to TRBJ2-1, with 7 bases lining up with TRBD1. The CDR3 is 15 residues long. Looked up from germline, CDR1 is SGHDT and CDR2 is YYEEEE. Germline trimming cut 5 bases from V and 3 bases from J; bases unmatched to any gene: 8. CDR3 loop: CASRARQGYYNEQFF. CDR3 nucleotide sequence: TGTGCCAGCAGAGCCCGACAGGGATACTACAATGAGCAGTTCTTC.

V and J are TRBV7-8 and TRBJ2-1, with unresolved D. Germline-derived CDR1 and CDR2 are SGHVS and FQNEAQ. This CDR3 has 15 amino acids. V dropped 2 bases and J dropped 0 bases, with 8 bases sitting between them. This CDR3 is CASSLSLSSYNEQFF. The CDR3 bases are TGTGCCAGCAGCTTAAGCCTATCCTCCTACAATGAGCAGTTCTTC.

The genes are TRBV24-1 and TRBJ2-1; TRBD2 is a possible D gene (5 bases). V was shortened by 3 bases and J by 12 bases, with 11 bases between the two germline ends. CDR1 is KGHDR and CDR2 is SFDVKD in the germline V gene. The CDR3 contains 12 residues. The chain's CDR3 is CATSDALARQFF. The CDR3 DNA is TGTGCCACCAGTGATGCCCTAGCACGGCAGTTCTTC.

The rearrangement links TRBV6-2 or TRBV6-3 to TRBJ2-2; D is perhaps TRBD1 (5 bases). V gave up 2 bases and J gave up 1 base, with 11 bases separating them. The CDR3 covers 16 residues. Per germline, CDR1 MNHEY and CDR2 SVGEGT. The CDR3 here is CASSYGRTRNTGELFF. Here the CDR3 DNA reads TGTGCCAGCAGTTACGGCAGGACAAGGAACACCGGGGAGCTGTTTTTT.